This T cell receptor (beta chain) appears in the sequencing data of a study of PD-1 blockade in classical Hodgkin lymphoma. Clones were sequenced by immunoSEQ multiplex PCR, and TCRdb holds only the in-frame ones, with some missing. The top ten clones hold more than 35% of a sample with some 39,000 clones, over 75% of them seen once. The sample's time point: cycle 4 day 1 (C4D1), after around six weeks of nivolumab. Every single patient, without exception, relapsed after autologous stem cell transplantation, and brentuximab vedotin exposure varied. Trimming took 5 bases from V and 5 from J; bases not matched to a gene: 9. The V gene's germline CDR1 is SGHTA and CDR2 FQGNSA. The CDR3 is 14 amino acids.

This receptor was taken from a human donor with classical Hodgkin lymphoma. This chain joins TRBV7-2 and TRBJ2-7; 7 bases are a match to TRBD1. The specimen comprised peripheral blood mononuclear cells (PBMCs), sampled before the fourth cycle of nivolumab. CDR3 sequence (DNA): TGTGCCAGCAGCCGAGGACAGGTCGCCGACGAGCAGTACTTC. Translating gives CASSRGQVADEQYF.